Below are 18 T cell receptor beta chains sequenced from a single sample in a study of T cell changes during pregnancy in multiple sclerosis. Data came from immunoSEQ multiplex PCR; TCRdb stores just in-frame clones and leaves some out. The sample carries 35,000 to 50,000 clones, approximately 81% recorded once. The specimen comprised CD4+ T cells from peripheral blood mononuclear cells, sampled before pregnancy. Receptors were obtained from a female donor with multiple sclerosis, enrolled in a pregnancy study.

The CDR3 reads CASSLDRGNTEAFF. The CDR3 coding sequence is TGCGCCAGCAGCTTGGACAGGGGGAACACTGAAGCTTTCTTT. The chain couples TRBV5-1 to TRBJ1-1, with 7 bases fitting TRBD1. CDR1 is SGHRS, CDR2 YFSETQ, per germline. Germline trimming cut 0 bases from V and 1 base from J; bases unmatched to any gene: 0. This CDR3 contains 14 residues.

The rearrangement joins TRBV5-8 to TRBJ1-2; TRBD1 matches at 7 bases. The V gene's germline CDR1 is SGHTS and CDR2 YDEGEE. Unmatched junction bases numbered 7, after V lost 3 bases and J lost 2 bases. The CDR3 has 15 residues. In DNA form, the CDR3 reads TGTGCCAGCAGCTACACCATAGGGGGCAACTATGGCTACACCTTC. As protein: CASSYTIGGNYGYTF.

The chain employs TRBV29-1 and TRBJ1-1; D is undetermined. The CDR3 is 13 residues long. The germline V gene encodes CDR1 SQVTM and CDR2 ANQGSEA. The V end was cut by 3 bases, the J end by 6 bases, with 14 bases between. CDR3 sequence reads: CSVDRRHAPEAFF. Here the CDR3 DNA reads TGCAGCGTTGACCGGCGGCACGCCCCTGAAGCTTTCTTT. The complete variable domain, with remaining parts taken from reference TRBV29-1 and TRBJ1-1, reads SAVISQKPSRDICQRGTSLTIQCQVDSQVTMMFWYRQQPGQSLTLIATANQGSEATYESGFVIDKFPISRPNLTFSTLTVSNMSPEDSSIYLCSVDRRHAPEAFFGQGTRLTVV.

The chain joins TRBV5-4 to TRBJ1-4; possibly TRBD1 for D (5 bases). V lost 0 bases to trimming and J lost 3 bases, with 6 bases between them. Germline-derived CDR1 and CDR2 are SGHNT and YYREEE (reference sequence). The CDR3 is made up of 14 amino acids. The CDR3 loop is CASSLGGANEKLFF. The DNA of the CDR3 is TGTGCCAGCAGCTTGGGGGGGGCTAATGAAAAACTGTTTTTT.

V and J are TRBV14 and TRBJ2-7; 14 bases agree with TRBD2. Trimming removed 4 bases from V and 1 base from J; junction bases left unmatched: 18. There are 21 residues in the CDR3. Germline CDR1 SGHDN, CDR2 FVKESK. The CDR3 region is CASSRYSGTSGRRGESYEQYF. CDR3 in DNA: TGTGCCAGCAGCCGCTATTCCGGGACTAGCGGGAGAAGGGGAGAGTCCTACGAGCAGTACTTC.

CDR3 coding DNA: TGTGCCAGCAGCTTGGGCAGGTCCCAAGAGACCCAGTACTTC. Protein sequence: CASSLGRSQETQYF. The chain links TRBV7-8 to TRBJ2-5; D is ambiguous. CDR3 length: 14 residues. V dropped 3 bases and J dropped 1 base, with 9 bases sitting between them. Per the germline V gene, CDR1 is SGHVS and CDR2 is FQNEAQ.

This sequence joins TRBV4-2 and TRBJ1-4; the D is unclear. The V gene's germline CDR1 is LGHNA and CDR2 YNFKEQ. This CDR3 is 17 amino acids long. V was pared by 7 bases and J by 2 bases, with 20 bases between. CDR3 DNA: TGTGCCAGCACCGCCCGGGTATCAGTCACGACTAATGAAAAACTGTTTTTT. Its translation: CASTARVSVTTNEKLFF.

J is TRBJ2-7 and V is TRBV5-1; D ambiguous. There are 13 residues in the CDR3. The germline V gene encodes CDR1 SGHRS and CDR2 YFSETQ. V gave up 3 bases and J gave up 6 bases, with 13 bases separating them. CDR3 residues: CASSSDRIGEQYF. Written as DNA, the CDR3 is TGCGCCAGCAGCTCCGATCGTATCGGCGAGCAGTACTTC.

This chain links TRBV10-3 with TRBJ1-3; D perhaps matches TRBD1 (6 bases). Germline V gene data show CDR1 as ENHRY and CDR2 as SYGVKD. This CDR3 has 15 residues. Trimming took off 6 bases at V and 4 bases at J, with 16 bases between the two ends. CDR3 sequence (DNA): TGTGCCATCAGCGGTCAGGGGACGAGAGGAAACACCATATATTTT. Translation gives CAISGQGTRGNTIYF.

The genes are TRBV25-1 and TRBJ2-3; D is undetermined. Germline CDR1 and CDR2: MGHDK and SYGVNS. The CDR3 loop spans 13 amino acids. The ends were cut back, 1 base at V and 5 bases at J, with 7 bases in the middle. The CDR3 coding sequence is TGTGCCAGCAGTGAATCGGGTTTAGATACGCAGTATTTT. Protein sequence: CASSESGLDTQYF.

The J gene is TRBJ2-3, the V gene TRBV12-5, with D maybe TRBD2 (6 bases). The CDR3 spans 14 residues. Germline V gene sequence: CDR1 LGHNT, CDR2 FRNRAP. Trimming removed 4 bases from V and 6 bases from J, with 14 bases in between. CDR3: CASGSRLDSDTQYF. CDR3 DNA sequence: TGTGCTAGTGGTTCCAGACTAGACTCGGATACGCAGTATTTT.

This chain uses TRBV5-1 with TRBJ1-2; no firm D call. With 3 bases removed from V and 0 bases from J, the gap between germline ends came to 9 bases. Germline CDR1 is SGHRS and CDR2 is YFSETQ. The CDR3 spans 14 residues. CDR3 nucleotide sequence: TGCGCCAGCAGCTCAACAGAAACTAACTATGGCTACACCTTC. This sequence encodes CASSSTETNYGYTF.

This clone appeared a single time. The chain is built from TRBV19 and TRBJ1-5, with D possibly matching TRBD1 (5 bases). Trimming shortened V by 5 bases and J by 2 bases, and 13 bases separated the two germline ends. Germline V gives CDR1 LNHDA, CDR2 SQIVND (reference sequence). The CDR3 loop spans 15 amino acids. The CDR3 DNA reads TGTGCCAGTAGTCCAAGACAGTCGGGCAATCAGCCCCAGCATTTT. Residues: CASSPRQSGNQPQHF.

The CDR3 sequence is CASSEAAQGGALGYTF. The CDR3, as DNA: TGTGCCAGCAGTGAAGCGGCTCAAGGGGGGGCGTTGGGCTACACCTTC. The genes are TRBV6-1 and TRBJ1-2, with D perhaps matching TRBD1 (6 bases). The germline V gene encodes CDR1 MNHNS and CDR2 SASEGT. Deletions cut 0 bases from V and 8 bases from J, with 19 bases between. The CDR3 length is 16 residues.

The count of this clone is one. V gene TRBV29-1 combines with J gene TRBJ1-5; D ambiguous. The CDR3 covers 15 residues. The V gene's germline CDR1 is SQVTM and CDR2 ANQGSEA. The V end was cut by 4 bases, the J end by 0 bases, with 13 bases between. CDR3 DNA sequence: TGCAGCGTTGTGGATAGTAGCTATAGCAATCAGCCCCAGCATTTT. The encoded protein is CSVVDSSYSNQPQHF.

This clone appeared once. The V gene is TRBV11-2, the J gene TRBJ2-7, with D possibly matching TRBD2 (6 bases). CDR1 and CDR2 (germline): SGHAT, FQNNGV. Trimming cost V 2 bases and J 1 base, with 9 bases left between them. CDR3 length: 14 amino acids. CDR3 residues: CASSLWDSSYEQYF. The CDR3 coding sequence is TGTGCCAGCAGCTTATGGGACTCTTCCTACGAGCAGTACTTC.

The chain is built from TRBV6-1 and TRBJ2-3; TRBD2 matches at 11 bases. Germline V gene data show CDR1 as MNHNS and CDR2 as SASEGT. The ends lost 4 bases at V and 2 bases at J; junction bases unmatched: 5. CDR3 length: 16 amino acids. The CDR3 bases are TGTGCCAGCAGTGTTGGTAGCGGGGGGGACACAGATACGCAGTATTTT. As protein: CASSVGSGGDTDTQYF.

The table lists this clone with a few counts. This chain connects TRBV19 to TRBJ2-7; 13 nucleotides line up with TRBD2. There are 17 residues in the CDR3. Germline V gene lookup returns CDR1 LNHDA and CDR2 SQIVND (reference sequence). The ends lost 6 bases at V and 6 bases at J; junction bases unmatched: 14. DNA of the CDR3: TGTGCCAGTAGCCGGACTAGCGGGAGTGCCGACCTGAGCGAGCAGTACTTC. Protein sequence: CASSRTSGSADLSEQYF.